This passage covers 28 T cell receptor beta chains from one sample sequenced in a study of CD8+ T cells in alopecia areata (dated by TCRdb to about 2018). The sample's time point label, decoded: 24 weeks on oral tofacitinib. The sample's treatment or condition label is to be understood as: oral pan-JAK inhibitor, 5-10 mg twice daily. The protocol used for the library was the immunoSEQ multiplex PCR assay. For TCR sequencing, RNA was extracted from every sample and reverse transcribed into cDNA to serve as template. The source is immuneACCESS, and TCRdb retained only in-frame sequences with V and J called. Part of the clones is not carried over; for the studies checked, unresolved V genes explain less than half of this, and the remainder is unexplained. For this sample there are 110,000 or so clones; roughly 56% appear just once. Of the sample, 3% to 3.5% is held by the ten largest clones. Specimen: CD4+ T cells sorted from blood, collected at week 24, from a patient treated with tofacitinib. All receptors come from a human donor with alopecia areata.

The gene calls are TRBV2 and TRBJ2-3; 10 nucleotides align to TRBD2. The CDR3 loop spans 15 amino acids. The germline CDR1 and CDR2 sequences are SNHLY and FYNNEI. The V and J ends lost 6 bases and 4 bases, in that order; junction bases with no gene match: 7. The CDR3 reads CASSFASGGSDTQYF. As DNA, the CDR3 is TGTGCCAGCAGCTTCGCTAGCGGGGGCTCAGATACGCAGTATTTT.

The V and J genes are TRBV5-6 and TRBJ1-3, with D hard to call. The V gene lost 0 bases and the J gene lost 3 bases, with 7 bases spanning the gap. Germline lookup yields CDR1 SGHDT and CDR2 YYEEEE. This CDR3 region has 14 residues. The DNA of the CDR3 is TGTGCCAGCAGCTTGGAAGGGCATGGAAACACCATATATTTT. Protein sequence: CASSLEGHGNTIYF.

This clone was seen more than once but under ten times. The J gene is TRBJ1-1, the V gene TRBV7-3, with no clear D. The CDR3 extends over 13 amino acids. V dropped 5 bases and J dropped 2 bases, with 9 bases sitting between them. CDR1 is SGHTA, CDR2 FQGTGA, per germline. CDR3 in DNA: TGTGCCAGCAGCGCGAGCACCAACACTGAAGCTTTCTTT. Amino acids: CASSASTNTEAFF.

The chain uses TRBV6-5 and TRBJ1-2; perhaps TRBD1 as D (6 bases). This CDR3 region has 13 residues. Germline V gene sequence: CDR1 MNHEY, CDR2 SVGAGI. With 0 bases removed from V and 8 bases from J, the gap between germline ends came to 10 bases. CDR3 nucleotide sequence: TGTGCCAGCAGTTACTCAGGGGGGATGGGCTACACCTTC. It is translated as CASSYSGGMGYTF.

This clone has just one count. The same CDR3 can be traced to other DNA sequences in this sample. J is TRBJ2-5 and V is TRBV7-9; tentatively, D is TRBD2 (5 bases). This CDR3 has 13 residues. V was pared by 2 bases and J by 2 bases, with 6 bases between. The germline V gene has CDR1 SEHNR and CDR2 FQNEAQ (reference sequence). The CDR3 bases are TGTGCCAGCAGCTTAAGCGGTCAAGAGACCCAGTACTTC. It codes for CASSLSGQETQYF.

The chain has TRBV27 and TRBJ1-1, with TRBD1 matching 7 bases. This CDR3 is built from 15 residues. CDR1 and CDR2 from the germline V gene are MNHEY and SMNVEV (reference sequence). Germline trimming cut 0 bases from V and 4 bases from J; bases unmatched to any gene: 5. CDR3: CASSLSRGLGTEAFF. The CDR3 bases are TGTGCCAGCAGTTTATCAAGGGGGCTTGGCACTGAAGCTTTCTTT.

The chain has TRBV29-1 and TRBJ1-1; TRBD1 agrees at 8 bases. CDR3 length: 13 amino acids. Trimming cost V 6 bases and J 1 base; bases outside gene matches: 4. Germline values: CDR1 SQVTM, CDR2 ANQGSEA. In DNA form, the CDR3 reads TGCAGCGTGAGGGGACAGGCGAACACTGAAGCTTTCTTT. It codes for CSVRGQANTEAFF.

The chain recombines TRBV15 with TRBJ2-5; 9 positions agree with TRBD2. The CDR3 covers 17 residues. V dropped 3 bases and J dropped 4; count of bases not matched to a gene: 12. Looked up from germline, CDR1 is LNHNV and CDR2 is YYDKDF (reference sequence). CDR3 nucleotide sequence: TGTGCCACCAGCAGTGGGGGAGAGCGGGGGGCCGGAGAGACCCAGTACTTC. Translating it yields CATSSGGERGAGETQYF.

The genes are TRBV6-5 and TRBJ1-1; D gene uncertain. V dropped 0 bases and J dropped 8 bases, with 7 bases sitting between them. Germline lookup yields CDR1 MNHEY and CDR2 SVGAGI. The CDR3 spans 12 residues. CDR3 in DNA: TGTGCCAGCAGTTACTCGACCGGAGAAGCTTTCTTT. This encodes CASSYSTGEAFF.

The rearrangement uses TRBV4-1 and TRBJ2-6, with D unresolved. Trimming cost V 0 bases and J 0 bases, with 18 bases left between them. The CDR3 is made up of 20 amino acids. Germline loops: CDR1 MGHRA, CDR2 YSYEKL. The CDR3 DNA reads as TGCGCCAGCAGCCAAGATCTTTCGACTTCACATTTCTCTGGGGCCAACGTCCTGACTTTC. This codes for CASSQDLSTSHFSGANVLTF.

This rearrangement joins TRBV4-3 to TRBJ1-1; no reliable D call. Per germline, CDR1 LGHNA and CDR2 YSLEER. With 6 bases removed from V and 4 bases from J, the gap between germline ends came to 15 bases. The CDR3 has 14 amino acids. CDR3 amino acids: CASSYTREGTEAFF. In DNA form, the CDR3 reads TGCGCCAGCAGTTACACGCGGGAAGGCACTGAAGCTTTCTTT.

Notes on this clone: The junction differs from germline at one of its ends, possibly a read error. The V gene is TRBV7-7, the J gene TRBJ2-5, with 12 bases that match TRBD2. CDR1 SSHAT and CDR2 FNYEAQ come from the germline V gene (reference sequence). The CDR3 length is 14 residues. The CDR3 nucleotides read TGTGCTAGCAGCCCTGGACTAGCGGGGGAGACCCAGTACTTC. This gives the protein CASSPGLAGETQYF. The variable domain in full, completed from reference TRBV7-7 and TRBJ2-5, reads GAGVSQSPRYKVTKRGQDVTLRCDPISSHATLYWYQQALGQGPEFLTYFNYEAQPDKSGLPSDRFSAERPEGSISTLTIQRTEQRDSAMYRCASSPGLAGETQYFGPGTRLLVL.

The CDR3 nucleotides are TGTGCCAGCAGTTACTCCTCTGGGGGCTACACCTTC. It encodes CASSYSSGGYTF. The chain uses TRBV6-5 and TRBJ1-2; D gene ambiguous. CDR1 and CDR2 from the germline V gene are MNHEY and SVGAGI. Deletions cut 0 bases from V and 8 bases from J, with 7 bases between. The CDR3 length is 12 residues.

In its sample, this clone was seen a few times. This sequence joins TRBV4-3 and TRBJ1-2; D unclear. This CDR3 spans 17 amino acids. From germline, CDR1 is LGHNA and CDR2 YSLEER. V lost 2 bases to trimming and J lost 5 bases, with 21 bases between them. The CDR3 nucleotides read TGCGCCAGCAGCCAACATAACGGCAAGTCCCCTGATTATGGCTACACCTTC. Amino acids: CASSQHNGKSPDYGYTF.

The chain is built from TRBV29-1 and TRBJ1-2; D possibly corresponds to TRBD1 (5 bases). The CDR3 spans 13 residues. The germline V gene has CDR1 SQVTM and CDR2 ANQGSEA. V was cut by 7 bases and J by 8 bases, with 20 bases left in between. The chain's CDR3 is CSAVQASNEGYTF. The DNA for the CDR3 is TGCAGCGCGGTACAGGCTTCTAACGAGGGCTACACCTTC.

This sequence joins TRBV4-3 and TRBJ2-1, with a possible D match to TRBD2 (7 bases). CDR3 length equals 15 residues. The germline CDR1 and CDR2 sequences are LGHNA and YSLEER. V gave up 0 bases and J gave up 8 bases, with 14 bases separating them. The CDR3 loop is CASSQEWRGRDEQFF. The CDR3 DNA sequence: TGCGCCAGCAGCCAAGAGTGGCGGGGGCGCGATGAGCAGTTCTTC.

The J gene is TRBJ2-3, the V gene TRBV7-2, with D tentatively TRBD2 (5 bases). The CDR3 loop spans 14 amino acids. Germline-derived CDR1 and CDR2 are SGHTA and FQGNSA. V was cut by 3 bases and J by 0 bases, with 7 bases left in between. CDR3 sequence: CASSFGLSTDTQYF. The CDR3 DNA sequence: TGTGCCAGCAGCTTCGGACTCAGCACAGATACGCAGTATTTT.

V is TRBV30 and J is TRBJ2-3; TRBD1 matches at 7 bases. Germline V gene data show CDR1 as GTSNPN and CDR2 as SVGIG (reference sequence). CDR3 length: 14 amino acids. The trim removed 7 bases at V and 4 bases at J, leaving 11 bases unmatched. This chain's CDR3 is CASPTGSNADTQYF. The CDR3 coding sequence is TGTGCCTCCCCGACAGGGAGTAATGCAGATACGCAGTATTTT.

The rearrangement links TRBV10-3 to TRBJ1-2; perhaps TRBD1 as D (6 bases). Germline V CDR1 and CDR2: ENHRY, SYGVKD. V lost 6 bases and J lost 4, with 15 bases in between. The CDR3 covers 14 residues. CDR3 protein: CAIRTVQGSYGYTF. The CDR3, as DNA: TGTGCCATCAGGACCGTACAGGGTTCCTATGGCTACACCTTC.

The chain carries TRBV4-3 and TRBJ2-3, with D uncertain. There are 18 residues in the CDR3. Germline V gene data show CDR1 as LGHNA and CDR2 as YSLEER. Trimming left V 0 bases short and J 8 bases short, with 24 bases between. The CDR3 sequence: CASSQDSAPGPIVSTQYF. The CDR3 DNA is TGCGCCAGCAGCCAAGATTCTGCGCCGGGCCCTATCGTTTCTACGCAGTATTTT.

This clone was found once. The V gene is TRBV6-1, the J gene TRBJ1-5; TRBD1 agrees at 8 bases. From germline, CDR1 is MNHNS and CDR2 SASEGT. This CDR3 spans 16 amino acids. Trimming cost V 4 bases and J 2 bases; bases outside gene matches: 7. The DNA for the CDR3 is TGTGCCAGCAGTGTGCAGGGGGCGAGAGGCAATCAGCCCCAGCATTTT. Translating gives CASSVQGARGNQPQHF.

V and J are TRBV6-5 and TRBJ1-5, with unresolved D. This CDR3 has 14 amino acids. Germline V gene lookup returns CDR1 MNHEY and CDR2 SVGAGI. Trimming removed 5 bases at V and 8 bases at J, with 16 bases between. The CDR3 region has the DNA TGTGCCAGCAGTGAACTGGCAGTTAAGGAGCCCCAGCATTTT. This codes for CASSELAVKEPQHF.

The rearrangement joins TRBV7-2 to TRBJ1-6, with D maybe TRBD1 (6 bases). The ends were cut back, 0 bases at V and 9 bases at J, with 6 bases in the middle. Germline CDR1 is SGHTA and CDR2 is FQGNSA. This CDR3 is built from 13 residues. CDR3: CASSLADSSPLHF. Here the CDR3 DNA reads TGTGCCAGCAGCTTAGCGGACAGTTCACCCCTCCACTTT.

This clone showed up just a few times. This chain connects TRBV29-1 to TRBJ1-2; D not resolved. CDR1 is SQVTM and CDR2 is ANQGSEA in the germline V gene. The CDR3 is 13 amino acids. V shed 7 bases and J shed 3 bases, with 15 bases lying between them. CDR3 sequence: CSAMRTSDYGYTF. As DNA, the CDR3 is TGCAGCGCCATGCGGACCAGTGACTATGGCTACACCTTC.

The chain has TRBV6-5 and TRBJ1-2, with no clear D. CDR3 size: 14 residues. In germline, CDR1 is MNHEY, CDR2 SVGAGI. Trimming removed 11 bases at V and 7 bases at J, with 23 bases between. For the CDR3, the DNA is TGTGCCGTAGGCGCCATGGCTTCGCTGGCTGGCTACACCTTC. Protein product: CAVGAMASLAGYTF.

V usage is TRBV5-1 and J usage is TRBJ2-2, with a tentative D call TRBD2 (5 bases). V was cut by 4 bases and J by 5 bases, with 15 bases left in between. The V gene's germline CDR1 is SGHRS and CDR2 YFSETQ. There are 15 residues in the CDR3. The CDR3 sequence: CASSLTVTGTGELFF. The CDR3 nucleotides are TGCGCCAGCAGCCTTACAGTTACGGGAACCGGGGAGCTGTTTTTT.

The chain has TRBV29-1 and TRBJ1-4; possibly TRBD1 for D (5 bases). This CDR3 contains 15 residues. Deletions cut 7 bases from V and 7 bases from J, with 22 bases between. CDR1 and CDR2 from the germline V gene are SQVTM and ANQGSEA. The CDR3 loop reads CSDTLRSLRGEKLFF. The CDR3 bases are TGCAGCGATACCCTCAGATCGCTAAGGGGTGAAAAACTGTTTTTT. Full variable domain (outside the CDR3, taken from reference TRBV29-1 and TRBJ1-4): SAVISQKPSRDICQRGTSLTIQCQVDSQVTMMFWYRQQPGQSLTLIATANQGSEATYESGFVIDKFPISRPNLTFSTLTVSNMSPEDSSIYLCSDTLRSLRGEKLFFGSGTQLSVL.

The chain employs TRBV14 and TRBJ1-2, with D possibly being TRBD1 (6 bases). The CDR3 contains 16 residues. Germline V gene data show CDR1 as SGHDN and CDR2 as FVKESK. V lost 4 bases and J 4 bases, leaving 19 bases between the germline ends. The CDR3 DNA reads TGTGCCAGCAGCCTCCTGGGGGGGGGCACCGGCTATGGCTACACCTTC. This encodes CASSLLGGGTGYGYTF.